Each of the 5 T cell receptor beta chains below was sequenced from the same sample in a study of cytomegalovirus exposure and HLA in healthy donors. Data came from immunoSEQ multiplex PCR; TCRdb stores just in-frame clones and leaves some out. The repertoire consists of about 140,000 clones, with 80% to 90% occurring once and the leading ten covering less than 3.5%. Sequenced: PBMCs. The receptors here all came from a man aged 18-30 years in good health and CMV-seronegative.

This rearrangement joins TRBV6-5 to TRBJ1-3; D ambiguous. Per the germline V gene, CDR1 is MNHEY and CDR2 is SVGAGI. The V end was cut by 5 bases, the J end by 0 bases, with 11 bases between. The CDR3 is made up of 15 amino acids. CDR3 bases: TGTGCCAGCAGTAGGACTCCCGTCTCTGGAAACACCATATATTTT. Translation: CASSRTPVSGNTIYF.

The V gene is TRBV27, the J gene TRBJ2-7; 11 nucleotides line up with TRBD1. The CDR3 is 16 amino acids. The ends lost 3 bases at V and 4 bases at J; junction bases unmatched: 8. Germline CDR1 reads MNHEY; CDR2 reads SMNVEV (reference sequence). CDR3 sequence (DNA): TGTGCCAGCAGTTTTACCCCGGGACAGGGGGTGTACGAGCAGTACTTC. This sequence encodes CASSFTPGQGVYEQYF.

The J gene is TRBJ2-5, the V gene TRBV7-6, with TRBD2 as a possible D gene (5 bases). The V end was cut by 5 bases, the J end by 5 bases, with 12 bases between. This CDR3 spans 13 amino acids. Germline V CDR1 and CDR2: SGHVS, FNYEAQ. The CDR3 nucleotides read TGTGCCAGCAGCCGGGGTATGGGGGAGACCCAGTACTTC. Amino acid sequence: CASSRGMGETQYF.

The gene calls are TRBV7-2 and TRBJ2-3, with TRBD2 as a possible D gene (5 bases). Deletions cut 5 bases from V and 2 bases from J, with 14 bases between. This CDR3 region has 15 residues. Germline-derived CDR1 and CDR2 are SGHTA and FQGNSA. Here the CDR3 reads CASSAPDGLTDTQYF. CDR3 DNA: TGTGCCAGCAGCGCCCCGGACGGACTCACAGATACGCAGTATTTT.

This clone was counted between two and nine times. The V call is TRBV20-1, the J call TRBJ1-1; D is unresolved. This CDR3 has 11 amino acids. V was shortened by 7 bases and J by 4 bases, with 10 bases between the two germline ends. Germline values: CDR1 DFQATT, CDR2 SNEGSKA (reference sequence). The CDR3 DNA reads TGCAGTGGCGGGTACCCCACTGAAGCTTTCTTT. Translation gives CSGGYPTEAFF.